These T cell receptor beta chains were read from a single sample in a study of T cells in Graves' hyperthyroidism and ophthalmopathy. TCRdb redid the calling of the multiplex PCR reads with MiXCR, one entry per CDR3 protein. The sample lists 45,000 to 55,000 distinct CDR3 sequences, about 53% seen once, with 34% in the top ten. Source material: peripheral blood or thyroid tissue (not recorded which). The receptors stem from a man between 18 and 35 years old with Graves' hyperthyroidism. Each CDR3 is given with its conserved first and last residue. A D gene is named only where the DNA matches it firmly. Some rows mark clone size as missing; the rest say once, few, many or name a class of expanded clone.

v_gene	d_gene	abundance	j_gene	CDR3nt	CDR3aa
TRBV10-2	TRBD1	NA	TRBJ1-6	TGCGCCAGCAGTGGACAGGGGTATTCACCCCTCCACTTT	CASSGQGYSPLHF
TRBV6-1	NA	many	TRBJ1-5	TGTGCCAGCAGCGGGCAGGGGAGCCAGCCCCAGCATTTT	CASSGQGSQPQHF
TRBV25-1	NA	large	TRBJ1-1	TGTGCCAGCAGTGAATTATTCGGGTCACCTGAAGCTTTCTTT	CASSELFGSPEAFF
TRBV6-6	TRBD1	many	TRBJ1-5	TGTGCCAGCAGCCAGGGGACAGGGGCGATTCCTGATCAGCCCCAGCATTTT	CASSQGTGAIPDQPQHF
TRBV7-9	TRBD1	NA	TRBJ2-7	TGTGCCAGCAGTCAAACAGGGGGCTACGAGCAGTACTTC	CASSQTGGYEQYF
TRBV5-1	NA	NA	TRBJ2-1	TGCGCCAGCCGCTCGGACAGTTACAATGAGCAGTTCTTC	CASRSDSYNEQFF
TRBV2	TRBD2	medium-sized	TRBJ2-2	TGTGCCAGCGCGGGAGTGAACACCGGGGAGCTGTTTTTT	CASAGVNTGELFF
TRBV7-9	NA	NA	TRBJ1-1	TGTGCCAGCAGTGAGAACAGGAAGAACACTGAAGCTTTCTTT	CASSENRKNTEAFF
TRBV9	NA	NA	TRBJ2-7	TGTGCCAGCAGCGCGGGGGACTCCTCCTACGAGCAGTACTTC	CASSAGDSSYEQYF
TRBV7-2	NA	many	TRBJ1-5	TGTGCCAGCCGCTCGTGGGGGGAGTCGGGCAATCAGCCCCAGCATTTT	CASRSWGESGNQPQHF
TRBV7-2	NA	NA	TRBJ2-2	TGTGCCAGCAGCCAAGATTCTGGGAGTTGGCCTAACACCGGGGAGCTGTTTTTT	CASSQDSGSWPNTGELFF
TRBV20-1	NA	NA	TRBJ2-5	TGCAGTGCAAAAAAAGAGACCCAGTACTTC	CSAKKETQYF
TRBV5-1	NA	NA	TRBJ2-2	TGCGCCAGCAGCCTGAAGGGACACCCGAACACCGGGGAGCTGTTTTTT	CASSLKGHPNTGELFF
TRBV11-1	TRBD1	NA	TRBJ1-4	TGTGCCAGCAGCCTGATCGACAGGGGCAAAAAACTGTCTTTT	CASSLIDRGKKLSF
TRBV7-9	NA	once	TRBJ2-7	TGTGCCAGCAGCTTCTGGGGCCGTCCGCCCGAGCAATACTTC	CASSFWGRPPEQYF
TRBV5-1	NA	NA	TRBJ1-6	TGCGCCAGCAGCCATCCAGGTGGGAAGTTTTCACCCCTCCACTTT	CASSHPGGKFSPLHF
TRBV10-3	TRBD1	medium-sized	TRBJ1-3	TGTGCCATCAGGGGACAGGGGAATGGAAACACCATATATTTT	CAIRGQGNGNTIYF
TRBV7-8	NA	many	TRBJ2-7	TGTGCCAGCAGTCCGAGCCATACCTACGAGCAGTACTTC	CASSPSHTYEQYF
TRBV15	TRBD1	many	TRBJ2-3	TGTGCCACGGGCCACAGGGGGCAGGGAGATACGCAGTATTTT	CATGHRGQGDTQYF
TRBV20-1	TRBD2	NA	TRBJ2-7	TGCAGTGCTAGCGGTGGACTAGCGGGTAGCTACGAGCAGTACTTC	CSASGGLAGSYEQYF
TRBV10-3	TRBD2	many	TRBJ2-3	TGTGCCATCGGGGGGGGGGGCACAGATACGCAGTATTTT	CAIGGGGTDTQYF
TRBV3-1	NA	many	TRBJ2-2	TGTGCCAGCAGCCAATATTCCTCGGGAAACACCGGGGAGCTGTTTTTT	CASSQYSSGNTGELFF
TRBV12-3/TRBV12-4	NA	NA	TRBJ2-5	TGTGCCAGCTCCCACGCGGGGAATCAGCCCCAGTACTTC	CASSHAGNQPQYF
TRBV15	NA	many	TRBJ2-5	TGTGCCACCAGCAGAGAAAGACTCGAAGAGACCCAGTACTTC	CATSRERLEETQYF
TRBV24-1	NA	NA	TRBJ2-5	TGTGCCAGCAGCGGTGAGGCATTGGGGGAGACCCAGTACTTC	CASSGEALGETQYF
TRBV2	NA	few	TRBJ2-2	TGTGCCAGCAGACCTGACACGAACACCGGGGAGCTGTTTTTT	CASRPDTNTGELFF
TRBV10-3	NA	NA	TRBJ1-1	TGTGCCATCAGTGAGGGACAACTACACACTGAAGCTTTCTTT	CAISEGQLHTEAFF
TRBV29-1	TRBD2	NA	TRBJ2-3	TGCAGCGTTGAAGGGTCTGGCGGGAGGCCCCCAGATACGCTGTATTTT	CSVEGSGGRPPDTLYF
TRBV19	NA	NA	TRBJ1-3	TGTGCCAGAAGCCGCCGGTCTTCCCCCTCTGGAAACACCATATATTTT	CARSRRSSPSGNTIYF
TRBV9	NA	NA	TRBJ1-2	TGTGCCAGCAGCGTACTCGGGCCAGGGAGCTATGGCTCCTTC	CASSVLGPGSYGSF
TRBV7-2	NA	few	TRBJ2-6	TGTGCCAGCAGCCCCGGGCCCAACAACGTCCTGACTTTC	CASSPGPNNVLTF
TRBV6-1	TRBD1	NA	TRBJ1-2	TGTGCCAGCAAGGAAACAGGGGGCATATATGGCTACACCTTC	CASKETGGIYGYTF
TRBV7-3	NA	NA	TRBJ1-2	TGTGCCAGCACCGGACAGTTCTATGGCTACACCTTC	CASTGQFYGYTF